This T cell receptor (beta chain) was documented in a study of blood T cell repertoires in COVID-19. Original processing notes: Reference gene primer amplification gave nucleated cell count estimates. Sequenced by immunoSEQ multiplex PCR; TCRdb stores in-frame clones only, minus some. For V, J and clone size, that table is used; D and trimming come from the DNA. The data show about 70,000 clones, 60% to 85% seen once. CDR3 length equals 13 residues. The germline gives CDR1 SNHLY, CDR2 FYNNEI. Trimming cost V 6 bases and J 9 bases; bases outside gene matches: 8. Material for sequencing was peripheral blood. The TCR originated in a human donor in a cohort sampled during active COVID-19. This rearrangement joins TRBV2 to TRBJ1-5; 7 nucleotides align to TRBD1. The CDR3 DNA reads as TGTGCCAGCAGCCGACAGGGAGGTTCGCCCCAGCATTTT. Translating it yields CASSRQGGSPQHF.